This T cell receptor (beta chain) was found in a study of CD8+ T cells in alopecia areata. Overall study: Grafts of skin from C3H/HeJ donors aged roughly 6-12 months with spontaneous alopecia went to female C3H/HeJ mice aged about 7-10 weeks. Study results and limitations: Although TCR sharing was seen in mice, sharing across patients was less clear, possibly for HLA-related reasons. Affected scalp, especially in alopecia totalis/universalis, had a higher clonality than normal scalp did. Resident alphabeta T cells of normal skin are also sequenced in scalp samples.

There are 15 residues in the CDR3. Germline V lookup: CDR1 NNHDY, CDR2 SYVADS. V gave up 1 base and J gave up 0 bases, with 10 bases separating them. Sequencing templates came from extracted RNA that was reverse transcribed into cDNA. TCRdb's table, derived via immunoSEQ multiplex PCR, lists solely in-frame clones and lacks some. The data list around 110,000 clones, none observed once; around 20% falls to the top ten. This clone was counted only a few times. Its specificity is not known. Gene and germline names: mouse. The CDR3 goes on 4 residues after the read ends, and that part is filled in from the germline J gene.

The chain links TRBV13-3 to TRBJ1-1, with D possibly matching TRBD1 (5 bases). Sequenced: lesional skin. The TCR sequence derives from a C3H/HeJ mouse with alopecia areata. This strain has MHC haplotype H2-k. The chain's CDR3 is CASSDNRGANTEVFF. The CDR3 bases that were read are TGTGCCAGCAGTGATAACCGGGGGGCAAACACA.